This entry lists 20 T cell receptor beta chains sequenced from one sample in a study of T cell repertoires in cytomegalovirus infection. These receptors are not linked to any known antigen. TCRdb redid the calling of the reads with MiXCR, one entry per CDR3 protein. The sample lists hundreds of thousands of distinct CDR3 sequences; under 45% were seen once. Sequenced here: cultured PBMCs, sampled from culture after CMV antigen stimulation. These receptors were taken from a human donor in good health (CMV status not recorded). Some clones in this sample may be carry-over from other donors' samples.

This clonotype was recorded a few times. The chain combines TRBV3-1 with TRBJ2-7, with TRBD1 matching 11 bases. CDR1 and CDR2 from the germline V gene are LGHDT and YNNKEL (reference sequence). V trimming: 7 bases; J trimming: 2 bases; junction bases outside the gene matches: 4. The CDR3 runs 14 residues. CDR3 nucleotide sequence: TGTGCCAGCACCCCGGGACAGGGGGCCTACGAGCAGTACTTC. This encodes CASTPGQGAYEQYF.

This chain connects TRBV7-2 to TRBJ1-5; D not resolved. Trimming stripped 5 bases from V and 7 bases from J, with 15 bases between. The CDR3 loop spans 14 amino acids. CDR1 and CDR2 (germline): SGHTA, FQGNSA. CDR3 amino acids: CASSPVQGRQPQHF. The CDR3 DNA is TGTGCCAGCAGCCCAGTGCAAGGGAGACAGCCCCAGCATTTT.

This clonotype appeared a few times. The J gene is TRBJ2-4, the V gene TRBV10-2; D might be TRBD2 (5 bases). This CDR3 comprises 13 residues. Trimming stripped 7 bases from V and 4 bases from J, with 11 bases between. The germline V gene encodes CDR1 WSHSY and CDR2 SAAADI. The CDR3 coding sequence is TGCGCCAGCATCGGAGCGGATAAAAACATTCAGTACTTC. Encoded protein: CASIGADKNIQYF.

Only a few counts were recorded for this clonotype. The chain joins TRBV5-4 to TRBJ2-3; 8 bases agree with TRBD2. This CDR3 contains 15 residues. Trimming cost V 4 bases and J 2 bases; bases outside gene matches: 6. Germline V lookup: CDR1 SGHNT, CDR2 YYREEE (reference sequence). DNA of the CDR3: TGTGCCAGCAGCACGCGGGGGGAGGCCACAGATACGCAGTATTTT. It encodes CASSTRGEATDTQYF.

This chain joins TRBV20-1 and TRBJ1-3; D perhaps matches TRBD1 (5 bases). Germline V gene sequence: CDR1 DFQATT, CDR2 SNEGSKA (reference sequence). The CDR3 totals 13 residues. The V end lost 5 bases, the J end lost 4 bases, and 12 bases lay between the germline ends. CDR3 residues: CSAPGLGGNTIYF. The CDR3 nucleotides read TGCAGTGCTCCGGGGCTAGGGGGAAACACCATATATTTT.

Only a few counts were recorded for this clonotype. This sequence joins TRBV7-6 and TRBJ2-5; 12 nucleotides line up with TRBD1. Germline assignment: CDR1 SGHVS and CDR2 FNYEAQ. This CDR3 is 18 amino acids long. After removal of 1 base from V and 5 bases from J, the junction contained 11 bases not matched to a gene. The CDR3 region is CASSLGGTGGSSWETQYF. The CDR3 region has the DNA TGTGCCAGCAGCTTAGGTGGGACAGGGGGCTCTTCTTGGGAGACCCAGTACTTC.

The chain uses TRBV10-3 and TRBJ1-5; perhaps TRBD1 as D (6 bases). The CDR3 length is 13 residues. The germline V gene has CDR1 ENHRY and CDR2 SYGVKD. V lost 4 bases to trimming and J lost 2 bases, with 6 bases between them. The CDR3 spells CAISGQGNQPQHF. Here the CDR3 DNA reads TGTGCCATCAGTGGACAGGGCAATCAGCCCCAGCATTTT.

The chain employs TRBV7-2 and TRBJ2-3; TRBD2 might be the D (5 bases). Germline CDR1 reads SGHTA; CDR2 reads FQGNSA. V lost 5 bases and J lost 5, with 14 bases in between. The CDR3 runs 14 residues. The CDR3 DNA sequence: TGTGCCAGCAGCCCCGGACTCTGGGGAGATACGCAGTATTTT. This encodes CASSPGLWGDTQYF.

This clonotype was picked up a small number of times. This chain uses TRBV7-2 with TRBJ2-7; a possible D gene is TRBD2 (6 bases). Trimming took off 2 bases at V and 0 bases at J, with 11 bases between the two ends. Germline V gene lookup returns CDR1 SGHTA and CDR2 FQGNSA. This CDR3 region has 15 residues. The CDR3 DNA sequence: TGTGCCAGCAGCTTAAGGCGGGAAAACTCCTACGAGCAGTACTTC. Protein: CASSLRRENSYEQYF.

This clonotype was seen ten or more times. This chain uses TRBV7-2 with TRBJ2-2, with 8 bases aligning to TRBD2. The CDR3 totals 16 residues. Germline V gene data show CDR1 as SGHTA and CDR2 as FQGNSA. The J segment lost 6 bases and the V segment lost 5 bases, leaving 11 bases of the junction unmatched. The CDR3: CASSKGLAGFAGELFF. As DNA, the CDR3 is TGTGCCAGCAGCAAAGGACTAGCCGGTTTCGCCGGGGAGCTGTTTTTT. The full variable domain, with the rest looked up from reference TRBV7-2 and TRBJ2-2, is GAGVSQSPSNKVTEKGKDVELRCDPISGHTALYWYRQSLGQGLEFLIYFQGNSAPDKSGLPSDRFSAERTGGSVSTLTIQRTQQEDSAVYLCASSKGLAGFAGELFFGEGSRLTVL.

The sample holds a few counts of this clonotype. The CDR3 DNA follows: TGTGCCAGAAGGTGGGAGGGAAAAAACATTCAGTACTTC. Protein sequence: CARRWEGKNIQYF. The V call is TRBV27, the J call TRBJ2-4; TRBD2 aligns across 7 bases. The J segment lost 4 bases and the V segment lost 9 bases, leaving 6 bases of the junction unmatched. The germline V gene encodes CDR1 MNHEY and CDR2 SMNVEV (reference sequence). This CDR3 contains 13 residues.

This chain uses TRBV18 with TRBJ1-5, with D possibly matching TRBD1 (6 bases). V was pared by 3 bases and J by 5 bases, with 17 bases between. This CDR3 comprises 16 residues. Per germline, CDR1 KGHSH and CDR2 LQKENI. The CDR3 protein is CASSPRDSPGDQPQHF. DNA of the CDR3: TGTGCCAGCTCACCCCGGGATAGCCCAGGGGATCAGCCCCAGCATTTT. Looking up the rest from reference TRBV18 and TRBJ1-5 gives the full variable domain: NAGVMQNPRHLVRRRGQEARLRCSPMKGHSHVYWYRQLPEEGLKFMVYLQKENIIDESGMPKERFSAEFPKEGPSILRIQQVVRGDSAAYFCASSPRDSPGDQPQHFGDGTRLSIL.

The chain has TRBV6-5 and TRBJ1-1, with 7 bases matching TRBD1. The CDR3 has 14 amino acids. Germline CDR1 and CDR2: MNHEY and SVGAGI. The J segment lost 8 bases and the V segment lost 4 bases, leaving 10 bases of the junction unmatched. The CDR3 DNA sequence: TGTGCCAGCAGTTGGAGGGGGCTATCCTCAGAAGCTTTCTTT. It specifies CASSWRGLSSEAFF.

CDR3 in DNA: TGTGCCAGCAGCCAAGAATGGTCAGGGGGGACCTATGGCTACACCTTC. Amino acid sequence: CASSQEWSGGTYGYTF. The chain has TRBV3-1 and TRBJ1-2, with TRBD1 matching 7 bases. Germline assignment: CDR1 LGHDT and CDR2 YNNKEL (reference sequence). This CDR3 comprises 16 residues. V lost 0 bases and J lost 4; bases outside the gene matches: 8.

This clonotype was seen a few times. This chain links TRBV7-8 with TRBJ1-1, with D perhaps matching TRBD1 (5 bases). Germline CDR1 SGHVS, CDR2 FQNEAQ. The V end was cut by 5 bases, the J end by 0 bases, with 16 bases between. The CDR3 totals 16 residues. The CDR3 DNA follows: TGTGCCAGCAGCATATACTCCGGGACGCTGAACACTGAAGCTTTCTTT. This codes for CASSIYSGTLNTEAFF.

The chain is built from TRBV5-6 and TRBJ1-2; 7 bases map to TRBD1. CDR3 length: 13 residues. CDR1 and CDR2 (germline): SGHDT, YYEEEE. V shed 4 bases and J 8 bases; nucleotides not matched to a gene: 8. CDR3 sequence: CASSQQRGLGYTF. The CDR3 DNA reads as TGTGCCAGCAGCCAACAAAGGGGGCTCGGCTACACCTTC.

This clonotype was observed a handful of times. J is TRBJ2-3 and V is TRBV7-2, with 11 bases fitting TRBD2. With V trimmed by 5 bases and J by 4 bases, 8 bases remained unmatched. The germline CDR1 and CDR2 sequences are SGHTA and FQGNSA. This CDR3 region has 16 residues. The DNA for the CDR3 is TGTGCCAGCAGCCTAATAGCGGGGGGGACGGCAGATACGCAGTATTTT. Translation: CASSLIAGGTADTQYF.

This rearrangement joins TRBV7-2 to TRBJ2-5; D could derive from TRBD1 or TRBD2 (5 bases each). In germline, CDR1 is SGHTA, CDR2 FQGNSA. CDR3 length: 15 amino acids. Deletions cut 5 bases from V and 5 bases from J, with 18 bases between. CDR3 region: CASSPTGPSRETQYF. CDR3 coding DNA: TGTGCCAGCAGCCCGACGGGACCGTCACGTGAGACCCAGTACTTC.

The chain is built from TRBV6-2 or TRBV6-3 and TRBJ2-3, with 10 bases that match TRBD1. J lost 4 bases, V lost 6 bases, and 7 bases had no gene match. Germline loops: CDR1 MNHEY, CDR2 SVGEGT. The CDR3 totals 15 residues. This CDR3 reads CASSPGTGEADTQYF. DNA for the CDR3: TGTGCCAGCAGCCCCGGGACAGGGGAGGCAGATACGCAGTATTTT.

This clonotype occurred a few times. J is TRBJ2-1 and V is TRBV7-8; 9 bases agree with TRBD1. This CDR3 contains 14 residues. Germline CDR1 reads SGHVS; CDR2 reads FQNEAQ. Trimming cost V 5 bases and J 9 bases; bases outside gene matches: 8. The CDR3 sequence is CASSPRDRDAEQFF. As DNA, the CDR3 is TGTGCCAGCAGCCCTAGGGACAGGGACGCTGAGCAGTTCTTC.